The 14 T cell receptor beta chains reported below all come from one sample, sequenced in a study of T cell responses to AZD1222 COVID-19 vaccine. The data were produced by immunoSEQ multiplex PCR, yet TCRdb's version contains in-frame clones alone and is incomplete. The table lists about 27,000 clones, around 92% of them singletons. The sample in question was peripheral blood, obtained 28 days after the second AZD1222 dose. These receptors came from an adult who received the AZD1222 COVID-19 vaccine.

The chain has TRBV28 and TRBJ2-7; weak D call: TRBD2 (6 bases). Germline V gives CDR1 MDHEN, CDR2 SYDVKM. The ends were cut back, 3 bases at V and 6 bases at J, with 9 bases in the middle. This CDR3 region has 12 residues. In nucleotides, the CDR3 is TGTGCCAGCAGTTTGACGGGAGTCGAGCAGTACTTC. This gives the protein CASSLTGVEQYF.

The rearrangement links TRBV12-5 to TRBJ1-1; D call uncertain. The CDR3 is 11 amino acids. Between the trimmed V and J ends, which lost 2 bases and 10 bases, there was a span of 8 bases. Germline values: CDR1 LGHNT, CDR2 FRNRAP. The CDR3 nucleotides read TGTGCTAGTGGTTTGAACCCCCTAGCTTTCTTT. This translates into CASGLNPLAFF.

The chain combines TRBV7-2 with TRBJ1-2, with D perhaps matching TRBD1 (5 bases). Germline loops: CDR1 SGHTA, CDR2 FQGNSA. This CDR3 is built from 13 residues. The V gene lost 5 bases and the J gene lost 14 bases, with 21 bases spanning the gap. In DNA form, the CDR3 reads TGTGCCAGCAGCCAATCGACAGTTGTTGAGGTGACCTTC. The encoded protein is CASSQSTVVEVTF.

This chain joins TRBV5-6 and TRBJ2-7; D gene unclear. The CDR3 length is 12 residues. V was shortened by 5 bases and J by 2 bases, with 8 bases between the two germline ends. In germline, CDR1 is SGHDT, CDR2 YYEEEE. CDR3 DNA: TGTGCCAGCAGTGAGGCCACCTACGAGCAGTACTTC. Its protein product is CASSEATYEQYF.

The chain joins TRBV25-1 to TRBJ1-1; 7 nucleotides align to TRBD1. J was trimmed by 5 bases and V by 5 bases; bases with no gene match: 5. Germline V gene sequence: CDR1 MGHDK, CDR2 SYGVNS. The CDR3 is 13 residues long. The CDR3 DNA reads TGTGCCAGCAGTAAACAGGGGACGACTGAAGCTTTCTTT. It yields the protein CASSKQGTTEAFF.

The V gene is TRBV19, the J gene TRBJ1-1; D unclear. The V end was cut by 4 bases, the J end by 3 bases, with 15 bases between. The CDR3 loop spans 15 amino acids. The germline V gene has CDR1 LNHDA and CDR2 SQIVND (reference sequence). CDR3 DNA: TGTGCCAGTAGTAGACACCTCCGTAAGGACACTGAAGCTTTCTTT. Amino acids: CASSRHLRKDTEAFF.

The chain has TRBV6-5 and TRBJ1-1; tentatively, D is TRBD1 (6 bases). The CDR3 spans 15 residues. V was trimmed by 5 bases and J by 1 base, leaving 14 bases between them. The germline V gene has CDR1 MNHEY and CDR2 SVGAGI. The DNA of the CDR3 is TGTGCCAGCAGTCCTGCGGAACAGGGGAACACTGAAGCTTTCTTT. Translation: CASSPAEQGNTEAFF.

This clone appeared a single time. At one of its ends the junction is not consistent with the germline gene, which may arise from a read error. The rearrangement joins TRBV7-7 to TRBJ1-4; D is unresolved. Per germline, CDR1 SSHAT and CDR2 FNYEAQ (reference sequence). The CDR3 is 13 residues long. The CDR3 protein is CASSLVLNEKLFF. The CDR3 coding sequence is TGTGCTAGCAGCTTAGTCCTCAATGAAAAACTGTTTTTT. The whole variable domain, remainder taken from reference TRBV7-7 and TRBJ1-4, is GAGVSQSPRYKVTKRGQDVTLRCDPISSHATLYWYQQALGQGPEFLTYFNYEAQPDKSGLPSDRFSAERPEGSISTLTIQRTEQRDSAMYRCASSLVLNEKLFFGSGTQLSVL.

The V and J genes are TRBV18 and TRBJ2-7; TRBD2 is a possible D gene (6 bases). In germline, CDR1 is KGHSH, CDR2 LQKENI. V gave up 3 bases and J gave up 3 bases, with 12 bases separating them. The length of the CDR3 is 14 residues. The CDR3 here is CASSPPAGRYEQYF. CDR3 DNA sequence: TGTGCCAGCTCACCCCCCGCGGGGCGCTACGAGCAGTACTTC.

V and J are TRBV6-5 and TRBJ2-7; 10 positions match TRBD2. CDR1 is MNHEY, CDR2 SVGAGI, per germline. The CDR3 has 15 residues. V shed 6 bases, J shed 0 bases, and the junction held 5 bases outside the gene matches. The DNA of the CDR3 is TGTGCCAGCAGCCGATCTAGCGGGAGCTCCTACGAGCAGTACTTC. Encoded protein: CASSRSSGSSYEQYF.

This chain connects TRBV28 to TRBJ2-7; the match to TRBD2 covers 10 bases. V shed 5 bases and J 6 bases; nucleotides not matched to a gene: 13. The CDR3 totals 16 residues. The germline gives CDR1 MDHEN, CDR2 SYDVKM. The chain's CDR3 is CASSTPITSGVREQYF. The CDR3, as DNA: TGTGCCAGCAGTACCCCTATAACTAGCGGGGTTCGCGAGCAGTACTTC. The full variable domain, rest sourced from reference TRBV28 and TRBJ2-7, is DVKVTQSSRYLVKRTGEKVFLECVQDMDHENMFWYRQDPGLGLRLIYFSYDVKMKEKGDIPEGYSVSREKKERFSLILESASTNQTSMYLCASSTPITSGVREQYFGPGTRLTVT.

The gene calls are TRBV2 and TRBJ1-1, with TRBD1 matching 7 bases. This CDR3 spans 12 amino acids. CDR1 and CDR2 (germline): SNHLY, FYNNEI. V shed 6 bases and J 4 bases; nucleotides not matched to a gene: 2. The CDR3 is CASSTGVTEAFF. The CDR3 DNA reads TGTGCCAGCAGCACAGGGGTCACTGAAGCTTTCTTT.

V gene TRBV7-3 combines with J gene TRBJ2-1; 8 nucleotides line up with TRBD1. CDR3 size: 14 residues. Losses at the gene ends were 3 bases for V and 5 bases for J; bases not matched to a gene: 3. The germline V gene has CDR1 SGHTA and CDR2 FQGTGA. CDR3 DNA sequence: TGTGCCAGCAGCTTCCAACAGGGGGACAATGAGCAGTTCTTC. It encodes CASSFQQGDNEQFF.

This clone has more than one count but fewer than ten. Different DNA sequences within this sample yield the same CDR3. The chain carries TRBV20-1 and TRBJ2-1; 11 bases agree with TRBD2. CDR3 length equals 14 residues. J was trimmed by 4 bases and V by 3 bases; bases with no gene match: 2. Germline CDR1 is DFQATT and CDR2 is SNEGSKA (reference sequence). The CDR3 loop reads CSASSGRDYNEQFF. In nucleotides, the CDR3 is TGCAGTGCTAGTAGCGGGAGGGATTACAATGAGCAGTTCTTC.